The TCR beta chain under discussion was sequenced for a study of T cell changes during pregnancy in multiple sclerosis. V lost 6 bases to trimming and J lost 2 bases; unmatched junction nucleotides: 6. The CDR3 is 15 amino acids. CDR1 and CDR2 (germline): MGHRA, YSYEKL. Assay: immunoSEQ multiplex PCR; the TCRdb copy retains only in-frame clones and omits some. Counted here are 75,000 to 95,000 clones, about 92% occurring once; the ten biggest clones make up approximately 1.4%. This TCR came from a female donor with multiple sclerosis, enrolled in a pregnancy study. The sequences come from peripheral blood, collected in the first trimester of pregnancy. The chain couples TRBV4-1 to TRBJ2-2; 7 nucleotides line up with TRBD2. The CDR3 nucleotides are TGCGCCAGCAGTCCCAGCGGGACCAACACCGGGGAGCTGTTTTTT. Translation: CASSPSGTNTGELFF.